The next 10 T cell receptor beta chains were all read from a single sample in a study of T cells after posttransplantation cyclophosphamide. Treatment was busulfan-fludarabine conditioning, a marrow graft, and cyclophosphamide on days +3 and +4. Measured with immunoSEQ multiplex PCR; TCRdb has only the in-frame clones, and not every one. Altogether 23,000 or so clones were found in the sample, and no singletons occur. The sequenced sample was PBMCs, obtained after allogeneic stem cell transplant with posttransplant cyclophosphamide. These receptors were obtained from a male patient under 35 who received an allogeneic stem cell transplant from a related donor, was CMV-positive, and had no GVHD. T cells may partly derive from the graft donor.

This clone occurred many times. The V call is TRBV27, the J call TRBJ2-7; 8 bases match TRBD2. The CDR3 totals 15 residues. Germline V gene lookup returns CDR1 MNHEY and CDR2 SMNVEV (reference sequence). V trimming: 5 bases; J trimming: 7 bases; junction bases outside the gene matches: 13. The CDR3 nucleotides read TGTGCCAGCAGTCCCCCCAGAGCGGGGGTGAAAGAGCAGTACTTC. It translates to CASSPPRAGVKEQYF.

This clone appeared many times. The chain uses TRBV9 and TRBJ1-2; D not resolved. Looked up from germline, CDR1 is SGDLS and CDR2 is YYNGEE. The CDR3 runs 16 residues. Trimming took off 4 bases at V and 7 bases at J, with 23 bases between the two ends. CDR3 region: CASSPYGGKIISGYTF. The CDR3 DNA sequence: TGTGCCAGCAGCCCTTATGGCGGAAAGATAATCTCTGGCTACACCTTC.

This clone was detected many times. The chain carries TRBV9 and TRBJ2-7, with D maybe TRBD2 (7 bases). Germline V lookup: CDR1 SGDLS, CDR2 YYNGEE. The CDR3 runs to 14 residues. V lost 0 bases, J lost 7 bases, and 14 bases lay in between. The CDR3: CASSVAPQGGEQYF. CDR3 in DNA: TGTGCCAGCAGCGTAGCCCCACAGGGAGGGGAGCAGTACTTC.

The table lists this clone with many counts. This sequence joins TRBV2 and TRBJ1-2, with D maybe TRBD1 (6 bases). Trimming shortened V by 7 bases and J by 4 bases, and 10 bases separated the two germline ends. The germline V gene encodes CDR1 SNHLY and CDR2 FYNNEI. The CDR3 consists of 12 residues. The CDR3 loop is CASKGGGYGYTF. The CDR3 bases are TGTGCCAGCAAGGGGGGGGGCTATGGCTACACCTTC.

On this clone itself: Since a much larger clone is just one base distant, this may be a read error. The V call is TRBV2, the J call TRBJ2-5, with 10 bases aligning to TRBD1. The DNA end is more similar to TRBJ2-7, so the J call may be wrong. This CDR3 contains 15 residues. Looked up from germline, CDR1 is SNHLY and CDR2 is FYNNEI. This chain's CDR3 is CASSVGTGVPYEQYF. The CDR3 DNA reads as TGTGCCAGCAGTGTAGGGACAGGGGTTCCCTACGAGCAGTACTTC.

In this sample, this clone turned up many times. The rearrangement links TRBV7-9 to TRBJ2-7, with 7 positions matching TRBD1. Trimming took 3 bases from V and 2 from J; bases not matched to a gene: 4. The CDR3 covers 14 residues. Per the germline V gene, CDR1 is SEHNR and CDR2 is FQNEAQ (reference sequence). CDR3 nucleotide sequence: TGTGCCAGCAGCTTCGACAGGGCCACCTACGAGCAGTACTTC. This encodes CASSFDRATYEQYF.

Notes on this clone: Other DNA sequences in this specimen translate into the identical CDR3. This chain uses TRBV9 with TRBJ2-3, with D possibly being TRBD2 (5 bases). Germline V lookup: CDR1 SGDLS, CDR2 YYNGEE. CDR3 length: 15 residues. V lost 0 bases and J lost 1, with 9 bases in between. CDR3: CASSVGGSGTDTQYF. In nucleotides, the CDR3 is TGTGCCAGCAGCGTAGGAGGGTCCGGCACAGATACGCAGTATTTT.

This clone was seen ten or more times. V gene TRBV2 combines with J gene TRBJ1-2, with 7 bases aligning to TRBD1. V lost 10 bases and J lost 0; bases outside the gene matches: 17. This CDR3 has 17 amino acids. From germline, CDR1 is SNHLY and CDR2 FYNNEI. The CDR3 here is CATPVRQGSSSNYGYTF. The CDR3 nucleotides read TGTGCCACCCCTGTACGACAGGGTTCTAGTTCTAACTATGGCTACACCTTC.

This clone was detected many times. The V call is TRBV7-2, the J call TRBJ2-3, with D tentatively TRBD1 (5 bases). The CDR3 totals 14 residues. CDR1 SGHTA and CDR2 FQGNSA come from the germline V gene. V shed 1 base and J shed 4 bases, with 9 bases lying between them. The CDR3 DNA sequence: TGTGCCAGCAGCTTAGGGGCAGGGCCAGATACGCAGTATTTT. Encoded protein: CASSLGAGPDTQYF.

This clone was found many times. J is TRBJ2-6 and V is TRBV4-3; 7 nucleotides agree with TRBD1. With V trimmed by 1 base and J by 0 bases, 3 bases remained unmatched. This CDR3 has 17 residues. In germline, CDR1 is LGHNA, CDR2 YSLEER. CDR3 amino acids: CASSQGTGGSGANVLTF. The DNA for the CDR3 is TGCGCCAGCAGCCAAGGGACAGGTGGCTCTGGGGCCAACGTCCTGACTTTC.